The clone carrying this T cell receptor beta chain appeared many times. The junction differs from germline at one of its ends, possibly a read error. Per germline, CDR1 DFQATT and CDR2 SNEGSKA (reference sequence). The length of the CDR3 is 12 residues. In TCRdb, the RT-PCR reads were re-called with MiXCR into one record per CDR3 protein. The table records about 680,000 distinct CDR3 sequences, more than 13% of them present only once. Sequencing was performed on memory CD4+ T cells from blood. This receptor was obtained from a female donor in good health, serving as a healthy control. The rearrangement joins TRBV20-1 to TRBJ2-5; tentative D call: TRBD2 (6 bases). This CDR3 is CSTSFTEETQYF. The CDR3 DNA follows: TGCAGTACTAGCTTTACCGAAGAGACCCAGTACTTC.